This T cell receptor beta chain originates from a study of beta chain features in type 1 diabetes. All of the isolated RNA was reverse transcribed, so expressed TCRB transcripts were sequenced. The assay was immunoSEQ multiplex PCR, and TCRdb's table has in-frame clones only and misses some. The sample records approximately 250,000 clones, 24% being singletons. Broader study findings: Diminished insertions and augmented deletions at VDJ junctions characterized type 1 diabetes patients. Among all four CD4+ subsets, Type 1 diabetes patients had TCRB CDR3s that were moderately but significantly shorter. Whether HLA type influences TCRB rearrangement remained unresolved here. Compared to healthy donors, patients appeared to have naive, central memory and Treg TCRB repertoires that were more alike.

The germline CDR1 and CDR2 sequences are GTSNPN and SVGIG (reference sequence). CDR3 size: 12 residues. V lost 4 bases, J lost 7 bases, and 13 bases lay in between. As for this clone: Its cognate antigen is unknown.

This sequence joins TRBV30 and TRBJ1-2; possibly TRBD1 for D (5 bases). The sample consisted of naive CD4+ T cells from blood. The clonotype comes from a woman under 40 with type 1 diabetes. CDR3 protein: CAWTPQGGGYTF. CDR3 nucleotide sequence: TGTGCCTGGACTCCCCAGGGAGGTGGCTACACCTTC.